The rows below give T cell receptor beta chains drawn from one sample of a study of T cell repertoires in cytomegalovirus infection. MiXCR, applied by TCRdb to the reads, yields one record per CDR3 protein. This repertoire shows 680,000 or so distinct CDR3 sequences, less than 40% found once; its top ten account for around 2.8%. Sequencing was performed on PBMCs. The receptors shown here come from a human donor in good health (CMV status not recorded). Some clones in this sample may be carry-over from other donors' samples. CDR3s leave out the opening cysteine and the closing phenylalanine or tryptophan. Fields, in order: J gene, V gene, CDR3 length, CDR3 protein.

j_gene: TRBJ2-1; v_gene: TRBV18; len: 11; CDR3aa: ASTTSVVGEQF
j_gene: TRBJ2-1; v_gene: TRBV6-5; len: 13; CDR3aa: ASSYVESSYNEQF
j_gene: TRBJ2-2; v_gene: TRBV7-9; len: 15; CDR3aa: ASSLIPGNRPVGELF
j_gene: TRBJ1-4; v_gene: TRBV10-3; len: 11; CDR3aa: AISPENVGQLF
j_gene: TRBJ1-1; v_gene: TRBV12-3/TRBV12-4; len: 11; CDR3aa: ASRWAMNAEAF
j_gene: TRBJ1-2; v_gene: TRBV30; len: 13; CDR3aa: AWSVTGRPHYGYT
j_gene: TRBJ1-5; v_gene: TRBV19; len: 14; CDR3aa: ASSRSRAHSNQPQH
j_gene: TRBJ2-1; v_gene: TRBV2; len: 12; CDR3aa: ARRFQATYNEQF
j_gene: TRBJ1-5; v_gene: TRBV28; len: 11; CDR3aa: ASRPTLDQPQH
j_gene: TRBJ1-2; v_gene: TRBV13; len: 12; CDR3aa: ASSWNPGTYGYT
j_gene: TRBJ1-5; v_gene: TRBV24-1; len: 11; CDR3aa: ATQGRNNQPQH
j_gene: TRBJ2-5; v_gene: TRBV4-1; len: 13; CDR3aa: ASSQTSGRGETQY
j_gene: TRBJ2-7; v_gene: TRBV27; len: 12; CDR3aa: ASSLRDGHLEQY
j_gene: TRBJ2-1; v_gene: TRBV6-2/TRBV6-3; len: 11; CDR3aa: ASSIRQYNEQF
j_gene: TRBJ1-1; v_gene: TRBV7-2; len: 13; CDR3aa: ASSLGMLSGREAF
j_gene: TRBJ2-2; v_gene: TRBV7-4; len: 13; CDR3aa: ASSSKLAWSGELF
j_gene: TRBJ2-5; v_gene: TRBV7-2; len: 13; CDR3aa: ASSLSLAGVETQY
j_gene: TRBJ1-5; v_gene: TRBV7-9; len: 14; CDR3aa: ASSLALGRFHQPQN
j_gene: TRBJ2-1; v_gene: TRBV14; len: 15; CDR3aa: ASSHLRDYGLWNEQF
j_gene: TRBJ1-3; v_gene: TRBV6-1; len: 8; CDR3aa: ASSEEGFY
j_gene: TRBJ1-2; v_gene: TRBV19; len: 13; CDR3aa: ASSKDGTAGRSYT
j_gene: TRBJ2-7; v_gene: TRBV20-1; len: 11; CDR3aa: SQVVREPYEQY
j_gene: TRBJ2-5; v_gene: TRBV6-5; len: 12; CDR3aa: ASRGSGLQETQY
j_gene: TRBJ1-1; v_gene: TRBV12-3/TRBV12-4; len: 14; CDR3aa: ASSFTGDEVLPEAF
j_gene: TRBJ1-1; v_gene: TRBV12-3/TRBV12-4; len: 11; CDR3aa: ASSFGGSTEAF
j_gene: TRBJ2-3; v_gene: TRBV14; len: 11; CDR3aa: ASSQEVSDTQY
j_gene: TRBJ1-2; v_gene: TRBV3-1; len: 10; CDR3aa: ASSQGPPGYT
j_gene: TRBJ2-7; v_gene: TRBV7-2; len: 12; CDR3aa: ASSLTGYPYEQY
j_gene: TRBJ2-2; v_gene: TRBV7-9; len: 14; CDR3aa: ASSFGRGPNTGELF
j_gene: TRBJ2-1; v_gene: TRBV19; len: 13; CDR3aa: ASSPGGYSYNEQF
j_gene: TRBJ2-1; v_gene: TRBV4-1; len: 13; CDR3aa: ASSQELTAYNEQF
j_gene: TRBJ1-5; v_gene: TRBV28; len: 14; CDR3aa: ASSLKRPVDHQPQH
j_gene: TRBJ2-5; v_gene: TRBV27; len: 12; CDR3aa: ASSFSSWGETQY
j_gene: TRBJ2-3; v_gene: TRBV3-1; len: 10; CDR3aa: ASSHQTGLWY
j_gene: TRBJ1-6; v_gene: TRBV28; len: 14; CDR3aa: ASSLSGTPYNSPLH
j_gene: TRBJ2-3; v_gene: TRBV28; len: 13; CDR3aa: ASGRTSGYTDTQY
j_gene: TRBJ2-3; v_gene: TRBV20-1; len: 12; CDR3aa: SASGRESTDTQY
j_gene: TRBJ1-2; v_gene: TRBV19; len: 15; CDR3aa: ASSLGGQPTRTRGYT
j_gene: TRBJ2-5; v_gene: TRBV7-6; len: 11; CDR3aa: ASSSSRTETQY
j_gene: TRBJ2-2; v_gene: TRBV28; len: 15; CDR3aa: ASSFIDRGRYPGELF